Each of the 25 T cell receptor beta chains below was sequenced from the same sample in a study of breast tumors, draining lymph nodes, adjacent tissues. Via MiXCR, TCRdb re-called the multiplex PCR reads, giving one row per CDR3 protein. The data show over 200,000 distinct CDR3 sequences, about 30% seen once. The lymph nodes were axillary draining lymph nodes from breast cancer patients. The sample taken for sequencing was axillary lymph node tissue. These receptors were collected from a female donor with breast cancer. Some clones in this sample may be carry-over from other donors' samples.

This clonotype has a count of ten or more. A much larger clone lies one base from this, so it may be a read error. The rearrangement joins TRBV5-4 to TRBJ1-2; D ambiguous. Germline loops: CDR1 SGHNT, CDR2 YYREEE (reference sequence). Between the trimmed V and J ends, which lost 0 bases and 2 bases, there was a span of 14 bases. The CDR3 extends over 16 amino acids. CDR3 in DNA: TGTGCCAGCAGCTTGGCGTGGGCCGCCGTGAACTATGGCTACACCTTC. Residues: CASSLAWAAVNYGYTF.

This clonotype was seen many times. Since the CDR3 does not end with the conserved phenylalanine or tryptophan, this likely comes from a read error. This chain connects TRBV7-9 to TRBJ2-5, with D unclear. From germline, CDR1 is SEHNR and CDR2 FQNEAQ (reference sequence). The CDR3 totals 13 residues. V lost 1 base and J lost 5, with 8 bases in between. CDR3 residues: CASSLVFRETQYL. The CDR3 coding sequence is TGTGCCAGCAGCTTAGTGTTTCGGGAGACCCAGTACCTC.

This clonotype appeared many times. This chain connects TRBV19 to TRBJ2-1, with 11 bases aligning to TRBD2. The CDR3 is made up of 13 amino acids. Germline V gene data show CDR1 as LNHDA and CDR2 as SQIVND (reference sequence). As DNA, the CDR3 is TGTCCACTTATAGCGGGAGGGCCTAGTGAGCAGTTCTTC. Translated, it gives CPLIAGGPSEQFF.

Ten or more counts support this clonotype. Germline and junction disagree at one end, which may indicate a read error. This rearrangement joins TRBV11-2 to TRBJ2-7, with D possibly matching TRBD2 (5 bases). The CDR3 is 14 amino acids. CDR1 is SGHAT, CDR2 FQNNGV, per germline. This CDR3 reads CASSLGKTGSVEDF. CDR3 coding DNA: TGTGCCAGCAGCTTGGGAAAAACGGGGTCGGTGGAGGACTTC.

The chain links TRBV25-1 to TRBJ2-3; TRBD2 matches at 12 bases. The CDR3 totals 17 residues. J lost 4 bases, V lost 4 bases, and 9 bases had no gene match. Germline V CDR1 and CDR2: MGHDK, SYGVNS. The CDR3 bases are TGTGCCAGCAGTGCTAGGACTAGCGGGACGTGGTCAGATACGCAGTATTTT. It encodes CASSARTSGTWSDTQYF.

CDR3 bases: TGTGCCAGCAGCTTGATGGGGTATAGAAACACCATATATTTT. Encoded protein: CASSLMGYRNTIYF. The chain employs TRBV5-5 and TRBJ1-3, with no clear D. V was clipped by 1 base and J by 5 bases, with 10 bases between them. The germline gives CDR1 SGHKS, CDR2 YYEKEE (reference sequence). The CDR3 extends over 14 amino acids.

This chain uses TRBV4-1 with TRBJ1-1, with D perhaps matching TRBD1 (6 bases). Trimming left V 4 bases short and J 7 bases short, with 16 bases between. The CDR3 covers 14 residues. Germline V gene sequence: CDR1 MGHRA, CDR2 YSYEKL. The CDR3 region has the DNA TGCGCCAGCAGCCCAAGGGACATAAAGGGTGAAGCTTTCTTT. Amino acid sequence: CASSPRDIKGEAFF.

V is TRBV20-1 and J is TRBJ1-1; 7 bases are shared with TRBD1. The CDR3 consists of 13 residues. Germline V gene data show CDR1 as DFQATT and CDR2 as SNEGSKA (reference sequence). V shed 6 bases and J 7 bases; nucleotides not matched to a gene: 11. The CDR3 region has the DNA TGCAGTGCACCCGATACAGGGGCCAATGAAGCTTTCTTT. It yields the protein CSAPDTGANEAFF.

This clonotype occurred many times. The V and J genes are TRBV28 and TRBJ2-3; TRBD1 or TRBD2 may be the D gene (6 bases each). Trimming left V 5 bases short and J 4 bases short, with 16 bases between. CDR1 MDHEN and CDR2 SYDVKM come from the germline V gene. This CDR3 is built from 15 residues. The CDR3 DNA sequence: TGTGCCAGCAGTACGGGAAGGGGGGCGGCAGATACGCAGTATTTT. Translating gives CASSTGRGAADTQYF.

This clonotype has at least ten counts. The rearrangement joins TRBV5-5 to TRBJ2-3; 8 bases fit TRBD2. V shed 1 base, J shed 1 base, and the junction held 2 bases outside the gene matches. The CDR3 has 15 amino acids. Germline V lookup: CDR1 SGHKS, CDR2 YYEKEE (reference sequence). The CDR3 DNA sequence: TGTGCCAGCAGCTTGCGGGGGGGGGGCACAGATACGCAGTATTTT. Amino acid sequence: CASSLRGGGTDTQYF.

This chain uses TRBV14 with TRBJ1-1; perhaps TRBD1 as D (6 bases). The CDR3 extends over 14 amino acids. In germline, CDR1 is SGHDN, CDR2 FVKESK. Trimming pared 6 bases from V and 1 base from J, leaving 12 bases between. The CDR3 loop is CASRKGERNTEAFF. CDR3 DNA: TGTGCCAGCAGAAAGGGGGAGCGGAACACTGAAGCTTTCTTT.

Comments on this clonotype: This clone may be a read error of a much larger clone one base away. Here the CDR3 omits its conserved ending phenylalanine or tryptophan, so a read error is the likely source. V usage is TRBV7-2 and J usage is TRBJ2-7; 11 nucleotides match TRBD2. This CDR3 region has 14 residues. The germline gives CDR1 SGHTA, CDR2 FQGNSA. The CDR3 coding sequence is TGTGCCAGCAGGTTAGCGGGAGGGGCGGGCGAGCAGTACCTC. This sequence encodes CASRLAGGAGEQYL.

This sequence joins TRBV6-1 and TRBJ2-7, with unresolved D. Germline lookup yields CDR1 MNHNS and CDR2 SASEGT. The V and J ends lost 7 bases and 5 bases respectively, with 6 bases between them. This CDR3 contains 10 residues. The CDR3 sequence: CASTRDEQYF. CDR3 nucleotide sequence: TGTGCCAGCACACGGGACGAGCAGTACTTC.

This chain links TRBV28 with TRBJ2-1; 13 bases are a match to TRBD2. The CDR3 sequence is 14 residues long. V trimming: 8 bases; J trimming: 9 bases; junction bases outside the gene matches: 7. Germline V gene data show CDR1 as MDHEN and CDR2 as SYDVKM. The CDR3 loop reads CASVTSGRAIEQFF. The CDR3 nucleotides are TGTGCCAGCGTTACTAGCGGGAGGGCCATTGAGCAGTTCTTC.

Points on this clonotype: It is unclear where the CDR3 begins or ends on the DNA, so no DNA is shown, and the CDR3 is as TCRdb lists it. The chain has TRBV7-3 and TRBJ1-6. The CDR3 spans 20 residues, counting both ends. Germline V gives CDR1 SGHTA, CDR2 FQGTGA. This chain's CDR3 is CASSIYLCSVGVTSNSPLHF.

This chain connects TRBV27 to TRBJ1-2; the D gene is possibly TRBD1 (5 bases). Trimming stripped 0 bases from V and 2 bases from J, with 10 bases between. This CDR3 is 15 amino acids long. Per germline, CDR1 MNHEY and CDR2 SMNVEV (reference sequence). CDR3 residues: CASSLSGTLNYGYTF. CDR3 DNA: TGTGCCAGCAGTTTATCGGGGACGCTAAACTATGGCTACACCTTC.

V usage is TRBV5-1 and J usage is TRBJ1-3; 8 bases fit TRBD1. The CDR3 contains 13 residues. Germline V gives CDR1 SGHRS, CDR2 YFSETQ. V trimming: 4 bases; J trimming: 8 bases; junction bases outside the gene matches: 5. The CDR3 here is CASSQGAGDTIYF. CDR3 DNA sequence: TGCGCCAGCAGCCAGGGGGCGGGTGACACCATATATTTT.

At least ten counts were recorded for this clonotype. The J gene is TRBJ2-3, the V gene TRBV30, with 12 bases lining up with TRBD2. The CDR3 is 13 residues long. Trimming cost V 0 bases and J 11 bases; bases outside gene matches: 3. Germline V gene sequence: CDR1 GTSNPN, CDR2 SVGIG (reference sequence). DNA of the CDR3: TGTGCCTGGAGTGTGGCTAGCGGGAGGGTGCAGTATTTT. Amino acid sequence: CAWSVASGRVQYF.

This clonotype was recorded at least ten times. Here the CDR3 DNA reads TGTGCCAGCAGCGTAGATGGTCTAGCGGGAGGGACCGGGGAGCTGTTTTTT. Translating gives CASSVDGLAGGTGELFF. J is TRBJ2-2 and V is TRBV9, with TRBD2 matching over 12 bases. V was pared by 0 bases and J by 5 bases, with 5 bases of the junction left unmatched. Looked up from germline, CDR1 is SGDLS and CDR2 is YYNGEE. The CDR3 is made up of 17 amino acids.

This sequence joins TRBV28 and TRBJ2-1, with D maybe TRBD2 (6 bases). V lost 3 bases and J 0 bases, leaving 9 bases between the germline ends. This CDR3 is 15 amino acids long. Germline CDR1 reads MDHEN; CDR2 reads SYDVKM. This CDR3 reads CASSLYGSSYNEQFF. The DNA of the CDR3 is TGTGCCAGCAGTTTGTACGGGAGCTCCTACAATGAGCAGTTCTTC. The full variable domain, rest sourced from reference TRBV28 and TRBJ2-1, is DVKVTQSSRYLVKRTGEKVFLECVQDMDHENMFWYRQDPGLGLRLIYFSYDVKMKEKGDIPEGYSVSREKKERFSLILESASTNQTSMYLCASSLYGSSYNEQFFGPGTRLTVL.

V is TRBV6-1 and J is TRBJ1-2; D remains unclear. V was pared by 5 bases and J by 6 bases, with 16 bases between. CDR3 size: 14 residues. Germline-derived CDR1 and CDR2 are MNHNS and SASEGT. CDR3: CASSQSGFTDGYTF. CDR3 DNA: TGTGCCAGCAGTCAATCCGGGTTTACGGATGGCTACACCTTC.

There are many counts of this clonotype. The V gene is TRBV2, the J gene TRBJ1-5, with D perhaps matching TRBD1 (5 bases). V dropped 7 bases and J dropped 3 bases, with 16 bases sitting between them. CDR3 length: 15 residues. In germline, CDR1 is SNHLY, CDR2 FYNNEI. CDR3 DNA sequence: TGTGCCAGCATGGAGGGCGGACAACCCAATCAGCCCCAGCATTTT. It specifies CASMEGGQPNQPQHF.

This clonotype has ten or more counts. The junction differs from germline at one of its ends, possibly a read error. J is TRBJ1-2 and V is TRBV5-8, with 7 bases lining up with TRBD1. Germline V gene sequence: CDR1 SGHTS, CDR2 YDEGEE. This CDR3 has 14 amino acids. The CDR3 DNA reads as TGTGCCAGCAGCCCTGGACAGGCTAAGTATGGCTACACCTTC. This sequence encodes CASSPGQAKYGYTF.

In regard to this clonotype: A much larger clone sits a single nucleotide away, making a read error possible. V usage is TRBV18 and J usage is TRBJ1-3; TRBD1 might be the D (5 bases). This CDR3 has 14 residues. Germline values: CDR1 KGHSH, CDR2 LQKENI. Trimming left V 2 bases short and J 2 bases short, with 7 bases between. CDR3 nucleotides: TGTGCCAGCTCACCAGCCAGGGCTGGAAACACCATATATTTT. Translation gives CASSPARAGNTIYF.

This clonotype was picked up many times. This chain joins TRBV6-1 and TRBJ1-2, with D possibly TRBD1 on 5 matching bases. CDR1 and CDR2 from the germline V gene are MNHNS and SASEGT. Trimming shortened V by 6 bases and J by 8 bases, and 19 bases separated the two germline ends. CDR3 length: 14 amino acids. The CDR3 reads CASRPDTSMRGYTF. The CDR3 DNA reads as TGTGCCAGCAGGCCGGACACCTCCATGAGGGGCTACACCTTC.